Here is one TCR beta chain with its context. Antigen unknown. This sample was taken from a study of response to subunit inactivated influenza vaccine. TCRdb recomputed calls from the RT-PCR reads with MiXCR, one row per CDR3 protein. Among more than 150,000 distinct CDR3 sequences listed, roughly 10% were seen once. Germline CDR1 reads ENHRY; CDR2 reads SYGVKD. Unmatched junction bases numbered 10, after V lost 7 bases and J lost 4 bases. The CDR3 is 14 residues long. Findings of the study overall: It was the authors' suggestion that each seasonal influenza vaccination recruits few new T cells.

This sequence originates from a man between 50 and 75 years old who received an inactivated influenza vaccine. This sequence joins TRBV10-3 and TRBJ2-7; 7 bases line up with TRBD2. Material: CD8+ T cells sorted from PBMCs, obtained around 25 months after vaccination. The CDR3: CAIKGLGGEYEQYF. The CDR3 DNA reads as TGTGCCATCAAGGGTCTGGGGGGGGAATACGAGCAGTACTTC.